A single sample gave rise to the 26 T cell receptor beta chains below, sequenced in a study of blood T cells in healthy people across ages (dated by TCRdb to the mid-2010s). The library was prepared using 5' RACE. This sample was sequenced with an Illumina HiSeq 2500. The second PCR ran for about 6 to 11 cycles and used a J-beta primer mix along with a sample-barcoded 5' primer. The raw public data were reprocessed by TCRdb itself: fastp quality trimming at Q25, MiXCR clonotype calling, in-frame beta chains only. Every distinct CDR3 protein forms one entry, paired with its most common genes and DNA. The sample includes about 800,000 distinct CDR3 sequences, with around half observed a single time. 15% to 20% of the sample is taken by the ten largest. The sample taken for sequencing was blood. These receptors were taken from a man aged 80 or over in good health.

The chain employs TRBV5-1 and TRBJ2-1; tentatively, D is TRBD1 or TRBD2 (5 bases each). The germline CDR1 and CDR2 sequences are SGHRS and YFSETQ. Trimming removed 4 bases from V and 13 bases from J, with 24 bases in between. CDR3 length equals 15 residues. This CDR3 reads CASSPSSTRGETQFF. In DNA form, the CDR3 reads TGCGCCAGCAGCCCGTCTAGCACCCGAGGGGAGACCCAGTTCTTC.

This clonotype was counted a few times. The chain has TRBV6-4 and TRBJ2-3, with D possibly matching TRBD1 (5 bases). Deletions cut 5 bases from V and 3 bases from J, with 9 bases between. Germline loops: CDR1 MRHNA, CDR2 SNTAGT. CDR3 length: 13 residues. In nucleotides, the CDR3 is TGTGCCAGCAGTAAAGCAGGGACAGATACGCAGTATTTT. Encoded protein: CASSKAGTDTQYF.

J is TRBJ1-6 and V is TRBV7-9; D is undetermined. The germline V and J ends were trimmed by 0 bases and 7 bases, with 10 bases remaining between them. This CDR3 region has 15 residues. Germline CDR1 SEHNR, CDR2 FQNEAQ (reference sequence). CDR3 residues: CASSLANNGNSPLHF. The CDR3 nucleotides are TGTGCCAGCAGCTTAGCAAACAACGGGAATTCACCCCTCCACTTT.

This clonotype was detected once. Germline is not matched at one junction end, which may reflect a read error. The V gene is TRBV10-3, the J gene TRBJ2-3; 9 positions agree with TRBD2. The CDR3 contains 14 residues. CDR1 is ENHRY, CDR2 SYGVKD, per germline. The CDR3 here is CVICAGGITDTQYF. The CDR3 nucleotides are TGTGTCATCTGCGCGGGAGGGATCACAGATACGCAGTATTTT.

The gene calls are TRBV20-1 and TRBJ1-2; TRBD1 matches 11 bases. The CDR3 is made up of 17 amino acids. V trimming: 6 bases; J trimming: 5 bases; junction bases outside the gene matches: 17. Germline values: CDR1 DFQATT, CDR2 SNEGSKA (reference sequence). This CDR3 is CSAPSARTGGIDYGYTF. DNA for the CDR3: TGCAGTGCCCCATCCGCGCGGACAGGGGGCATTGATTATGGCTACACCTTC.

The chain couples TRBV3-1 to TRBJ2-7; TRBD1 agrees at 7 bases. The V segment lost 4 bases and the J segment 7 bases; nucleotides outside the gene matches: 13. This CDR3 spans 15 amino acids. Looked up from germline, CDR1 is LGHDT and CDR2 is YNNKEL (reference sequence). The DNA of the CDR3 is TGTGCCAGCAGCCGTTCCGGGACAGCCCACAATGAGCAGTACTTC. Translation gives CASSRSGTAHNEQYF.

A note on this clonotype: The germline gene is not matched at one end of the junction; a read error may be the cause. The V and J genes are TRBV3-1 and TRBJ2-5; 10 nucleotides match TRBD1. With the DNA end fitting TRBJ2-7 better, the J assignment may be wrong. Looked up from germline, CDR1 is LGHDT and CDR2 is YNNKEL (reference sequence). This CDR3 has 14 amino acids. CDR3 DNA sequence: TGCGCCAGCAGCCAAAGGGACAGGGGTTACGAGCAGTACTTC. Translated, it gives CASSQRDRGYEQYF.

CDR3 sequence reads: CASRGHLNQPQHF. The CDR3 region has the DNA TGTGCCAGCAGGGGACACCTGAATCAGCCCCAGCATTTT. The rearrangement uses TRBV6-6 and TRBJ1-5; weak D call: TRBD1 (6 bases). Germline-derived CDR1 and CDR2 are MNHNY and SVGAGI (reference sequence). The CDR3 is 13 amino acids. Trimming left V 6 bases short and J 4 bases short, with 10 bases between.

The chain uses TRBV24-1 and TRBJ2-1, with 10 positions matching TRBD2. The CDR3 has 16 residues. Germline loops: CDR1 KGHDR, CDR2 SFDVKD. V shed 2 bases, J shed 6 bases, and the junction held 6 bases outside the gene matches. In nucleotides, the CDR3 is TGTGCCACCAGTGATTCGACGACTAGCGGGTTCAATGAGCAGTTCTTC. Translated: CATSDSTTSGFNEQFF.

The chain uses TRBV20-1 and TRBJ2-7; perhaps TRBD1 as D (7 bases). The closer fit of TRBJ2-5 to the DNA end suggests the J call may be wrong. The CDR3 loop spans 13 amino acids. From germline, CDR1 is DFQATT and CDR2 SNEGSKA (reference sequence). This CDR3 reads CSGRGRNGETQYF. The CDR3 coding sequence is TGCAGTGGGAGGGGGCGGAACGGAGAGACCCAGTACTTC.

This chain links TRBV5-1 with TRBJ2-1; D gene unclear. Germline CDR1 SGHRS, CDR2 YFSETQ. V dropped 3 bases and J dropped 4 bases, with 8 bases sitting between them. This CDR3 spans 13 amino acids. CDR3 sequence (DNA): TGCGCCAGCAGCTGGGTGAGTTACAATGAGCAGTTCTTC. This codes for CASSWVSYNEQFF.

Only a few counts were recorded for this clonotype. The rearrangement links TRBV28 to TRBJ2-5; 8 bases agree with TRBD2. Trimming at V came to 7 bases and at J to 4 bases, leaving 8 bases not matched to a gene. This CDR3 region has 14 residues. Germline loops: CDR1 MDHEN, CDR2 SYDVKM. The CDR3 region is CASTLGGVRETQYF. Written as DNA, the CDR3 is TGTGCCAGCACCCTCGGGGGGGTCAGAGAGACCCAGTACTTC.

This clonotype was found a few times. V usage is TRBV6-5 and J usage is TRBJ2-7, with a weak D call TRBD1 (6 bases). This CDR3 spans 16 amino acids. Germline V gives CDR1 MNHEY, CDR2 SVGAGI. Trimming removed 0 bases at V and 6 bases at J, with 18 bases between. This CDR3 is CASSYSRGTPKSEQYF. The CDR3 DNA sequence: TGTGCCAGCAGTTACTCGAGGGGGACACCCAAAAGCGAGCAGTACTTC.

As to this clonotype: Its ends do not fully match the called genes, so a read error is possible. V is TRBV29-1 and J is TRBJ1-1; D not certain. Germline-derived CDR1 and CDR2 are SQVTM and ANQGSEA. The CDR3 contains 11 residues. The CDR3 is CSGEERRAAFF. The DNA of the CDR3 is TGCAGCGGTGAAGAACGAAGGGCGGCTTTCTTT.

V and J are TRBV12-3 or TRBV12-4 and TRBJ2-3; 12 bases map to TRBD1. The CDR3 sequence is 16 residues long. V was clipped by 6 bases and J by 4 bases; unmatched bases: 8. The CDR3 region has the DNA TGTGCCAGCAGCTCAGGGACAGGGGGCGCGTCAGATACGCAGTATTTT. It codes for CASSSGTGGASDTQYF.

This clonotype was seen more than once but under ten times. It may be a read error: a sequence one base away is much more abundant. The chain employs TRBV20-1 and TRBJ2-1; TRBD2 might be the D (6 bases). The closer fit of TRBJ2-7 to the DNA end suggests the J call may be wrong. In germline, CDR1 is DFQATT, CDR2 SNEGSKA (reference sequence). The CDR3 runs to 14 residues. In DNA form, the CDR3 reads TGCAGTGCTAGGCGGAGGGCTCCCTACAATGAGCAGTACTTC. This gives the protein CSARRRAPYNEQYF.

The rearrangement uses TRBV7-2 and TRBJ1-5, with no clear D. The V gene lost 2 bases and the J gene lost 2 bases, with 7 bases spanning the gap. Germline V gives CDR1 SGHTA, CDR2 FQGNSA. This CDR3 contains 14 residues. The CDR3 coding sequence is TGTGCCAGCAGCTTAACGCGAGGCAATCAGCCCCAGCATTTT. It yields the protein CASSLTRGNQPQHF.

The chain uses TRBV6-1 and TRBJ1-5; tentatively, D is TRBD1 (6 bases). Germline assignment: CDR1 MNHNS and CDR2 SASEGT. The CDR3 totals 18 residues. Trimming pared 5 bases from V and 6 bases from J, leaving 26 bases between. CDR3: CASSPVRDIQTKSQPQHF. The CDR3, as DNA: TGTGCCAGCAGTCCGGTCCGGGACATACAAACGAAGAGTCAGCCCCAGCATTTT.

The rearrangement uses TRBV11-2 and TRBJ2-3; D is ambiguous. In germline, CDR1 is SGHAT, CDR2 FQNNGV. This CDR3 contains 12 residues. Between the trimmed V and J ends, which lost 5 bases and 4 bases, there was a span of 7 bases. The CDR3 region is CASSHRADTQYF. DNA of the CDR3: TGTGCCAGCAGCCATAGGGCAGATACGCAGTATTTT.

A few counts support this clonotype. The J gene is TRBJ2-3, the V gene TRBV6-6; D is tentatively TRBD1 or TRBD2 (5 bases each). Looked up from germline, CDR1 is MNHNY and CDR2 is SVGAGI (reference sequence). With 4 bases removed from V and 1 base from J, the gap between germline ends came to 12 bases. The CDR3 extends over 15 amino acids. The CDR3 DNA reads TGTGCCAGCAGTTCTAGGGGAGTTGGCACAGATACGCAGTATTTT. Translating gives CASSSRGVGTDTQYF.

The rearrangement uses TRBV20-1 and TRBJ2-5, with 7 bases identical to TRBD1. The CDR3 runs to 14 residues. Germline values: CDR1 DFQATT, CDR2 SNEGSKA (reference sequence). J lost 1 base, V lost 1 base, and 3 bases had no gene match. The CDR3 nucleotides are TGCAGTGCTAGAGTAACAGGGGTCCAAGAGACCCAGTACTTC. The encoded protein is CSARVTGVQETQYF.

This clonotype came up once. This chain joins TRBV6-5 and TRBJ2-2, with D unresolved. The CDR3 length is 12 residues. CDR1 and CDR2 from the germline V gene are MNHEY and SVGAGI. The V and J ends lost 5 bases and 5 bases respectively, with 6 bases between them. DNA for the CDR3: TGTGCCAGCAGTCGCAAAACCGGGGAGCTGTTTTTT. Translation: CASSRKTGELFF.

The sample holds a few counts of this clonotype. V and J are TRBV20-1 and TRBJ2-1; no definite D call. Per germline, CDR1 DFQATT and CDR2 SNEGSKA (reference sequence). CDR3 size: 13 residues. V lost 7 bases and J lost 6, with 16 bases in between. The CDR3 bases are TGCAGTGTCACAGAAGCGTGGGGCAATGAGCAGTTCTTC. Its translation: CSVTEAWGNEQFF.

This clonotype was picked up a small number of times. V is TRBV29-1 and J is TRBJ2-7; tentatively, D is TRBD1 or TRBD2 (5 bases each). The CDR3 loop spans 12 amino acids. The V gene lost 5 bases and the J gene lost 5 bases, with 13 bases spanning the gap. Germline CDR1 SQVTM, CDR2 ANQGSEA. CDR3 bases: TGCAGCGTTAGGGGACGGGTTAACGAGCAGTACTTC. It is translated as CSVRGRVNEQYF.

The chain is built from TRBV30 and TRBJ2-2, with D perhaps TRBD1 (5 bases). V gave up 7 bases and J gave up 5 bases, with 14 bases separating them. Per the germline V gene, CDR1 is GTSNPN and CDR2 is SVGIG (reference sequence). The CDR3 consists of 13 residues. The CDR3 here is CASIGHPTGELFF. The CDR3 DNA follows: TGTGCCTCAATAGGACATCCTACCGGGGAGCTGTTTTTT.

The chain links TRBV7-6 to TRBJ2-3, with 9 bases lining up with TRBD2. Trimming took 1 base from V and 6 from J; bases not matched to a gene: 11. The CDR3 totals 17 residues. Germline CDR1 is SGHVS and CDR2 is FNYEAQ. CDR3 coding DNA: TGTGCCAGCAGCTTAGGACGTCTAGCGGGACGCGCCGATACGCAGTATTTT. This encodes CASSLGRLAGRADTQYF.